The present TCR beta chain was sequenced within a study of T cell repertoires in cytomegalovirus infection. Study at large: It was the public TCR beta signatures that indicated both CMV infection and matching HLA type. Study-wide findings and caveats: Predominance within the ex vivo response was attributable to HLA-C-restricted CMV-specific TCR beta clonotypes.

TCRdb ran MiXCR on the reads and lists one entry per CDR3 protein. Among around 530,000 distinct CDR3 sequences listed, 26% were seen once. This CDR3 region has 12 residues. The V gene lost 2 bases and the J gene lost 12 bases, with 11 bases spanning the gap. On this clonotype itself: Its target is unknown.

The chain couples TRBV12-3 or TRBV12-4 to TRBJ2-1, with D maybe TRBD1 (6 bases). This receptor was identified in a human donor in good health (CMV status not recorded). Some clones in this sample may be carry-over from other donors' samples. Sequencing was performed on PBMCs. The CDR3: CASSLSEGGQFF. As DNA, the CDR3 is TGTGCCAGCAGTTTAAGTGAAGGGGGGCAGTTCTTC.